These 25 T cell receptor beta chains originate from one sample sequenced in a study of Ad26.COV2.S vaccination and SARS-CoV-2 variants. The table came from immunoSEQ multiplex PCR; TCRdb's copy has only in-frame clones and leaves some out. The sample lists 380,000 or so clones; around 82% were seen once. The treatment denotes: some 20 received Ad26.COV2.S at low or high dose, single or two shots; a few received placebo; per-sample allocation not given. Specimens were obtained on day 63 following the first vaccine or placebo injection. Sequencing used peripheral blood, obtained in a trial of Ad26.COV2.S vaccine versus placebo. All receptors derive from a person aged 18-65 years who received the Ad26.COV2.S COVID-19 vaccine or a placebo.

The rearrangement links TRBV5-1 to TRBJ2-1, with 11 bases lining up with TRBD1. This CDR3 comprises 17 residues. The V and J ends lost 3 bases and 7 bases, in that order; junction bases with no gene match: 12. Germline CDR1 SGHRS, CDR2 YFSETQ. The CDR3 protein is CASSSPTGTGGRNEQFF. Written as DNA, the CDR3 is TGCGCCAGCAGCTCACCAACCGGGACAGGGGGTAGGAATGAGCAGTTCTTC.

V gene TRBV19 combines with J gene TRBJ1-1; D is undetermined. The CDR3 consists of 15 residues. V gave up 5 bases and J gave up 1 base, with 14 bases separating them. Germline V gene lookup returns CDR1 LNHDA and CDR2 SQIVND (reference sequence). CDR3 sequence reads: CASSVGSGGNTEAFF. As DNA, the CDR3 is TGTGCCAGTAGTGTAGGGAGCGGCGGGAACACTGAAGCTTTCTTT. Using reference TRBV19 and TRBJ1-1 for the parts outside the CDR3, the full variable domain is DGGITQSPKYLFRKEGQNVTLSCEQNLNHDAMYWYRQDPGQGLRLIYYSQIVNDFQKGDIAEGYSVSREKKESFPLTVTSAQKNPTAFYLCASSVGSGGNTEAFFGQGTRLTVV.

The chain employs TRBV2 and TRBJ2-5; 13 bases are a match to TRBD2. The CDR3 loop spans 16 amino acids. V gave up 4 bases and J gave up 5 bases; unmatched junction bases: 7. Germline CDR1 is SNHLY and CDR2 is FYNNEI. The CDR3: CASSGTSGGALETQYF. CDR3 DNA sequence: TGTGCCAGCAGTGGAACTAGCGGGGGGGCCCTGGAGACCCAGTACTTC.

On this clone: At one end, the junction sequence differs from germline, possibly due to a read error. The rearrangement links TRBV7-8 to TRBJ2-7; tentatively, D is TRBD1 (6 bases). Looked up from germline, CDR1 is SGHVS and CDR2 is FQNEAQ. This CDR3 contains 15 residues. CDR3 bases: TGTGCCAGCAGCATAGCACAGGGAAGCTCCTACGAGCAGTACTTC. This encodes CASSIAQGSSYEQYF.

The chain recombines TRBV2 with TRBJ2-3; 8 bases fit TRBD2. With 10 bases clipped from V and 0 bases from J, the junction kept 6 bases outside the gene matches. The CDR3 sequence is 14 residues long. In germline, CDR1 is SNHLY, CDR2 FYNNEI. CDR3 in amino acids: CATTSGTSTDTQYF. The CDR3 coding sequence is TGTGCCACCACTAGCGGAACTAGCACAGATACGCAGTATTTT.

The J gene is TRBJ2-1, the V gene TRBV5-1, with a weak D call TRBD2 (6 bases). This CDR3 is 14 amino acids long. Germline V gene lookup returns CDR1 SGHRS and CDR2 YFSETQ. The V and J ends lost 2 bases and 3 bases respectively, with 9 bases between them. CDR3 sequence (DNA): TGCGCCAGCAGCTTAGGGAGGCTCTACAATGAGCAGTTCTTC. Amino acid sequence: CASSLGRLYNEQFF.

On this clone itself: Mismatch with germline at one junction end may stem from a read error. The DNA for the CDR3 is TGTGCCAGCAGTTTGGATGCCCACGGGGATGATACGCAGTATTTT. Translation gives CASSLDAHGDDTQYF. The chain joins TRBV5-4 to TRBJ2-3; maybe TRBD2 (5 bases). This CDR3 has 15 residues. Per germline, CDR1 SGHNT and CDR2 YYREEE (reference sequence).

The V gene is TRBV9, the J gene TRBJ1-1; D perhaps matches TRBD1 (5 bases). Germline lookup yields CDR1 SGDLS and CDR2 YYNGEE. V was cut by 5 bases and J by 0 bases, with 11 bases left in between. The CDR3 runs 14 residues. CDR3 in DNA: TGTGCCAGCAGTCCCGGGGGGATGAACACTGAAGCTTTCTTT. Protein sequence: CASSPGGMNTEAFF.

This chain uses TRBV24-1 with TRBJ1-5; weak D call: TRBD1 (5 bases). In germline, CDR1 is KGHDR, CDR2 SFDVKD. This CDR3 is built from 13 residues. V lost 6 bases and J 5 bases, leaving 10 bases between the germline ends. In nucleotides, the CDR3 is TGTGCCACCAGTTTCGGGGCCCATCAGCCCCAGCATTTT. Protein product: CATSFGAHQPQHF.

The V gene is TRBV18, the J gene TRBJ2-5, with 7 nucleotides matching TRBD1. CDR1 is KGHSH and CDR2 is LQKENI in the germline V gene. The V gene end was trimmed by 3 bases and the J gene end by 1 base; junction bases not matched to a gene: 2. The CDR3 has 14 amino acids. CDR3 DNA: TGTGCCAGCTCACCTGGGACAGCCCAAGAGACCCAGTACTTC. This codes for CASSPGTAQETQYF.

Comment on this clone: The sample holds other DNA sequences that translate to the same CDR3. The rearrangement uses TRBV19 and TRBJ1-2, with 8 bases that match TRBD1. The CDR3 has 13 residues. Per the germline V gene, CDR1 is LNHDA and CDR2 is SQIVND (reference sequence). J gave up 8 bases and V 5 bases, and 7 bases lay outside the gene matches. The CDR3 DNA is TGTGCCAGTAGTTCAGGACAGGGAGGAGGCTACACCTTC. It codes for CASSSGQGGGYTF. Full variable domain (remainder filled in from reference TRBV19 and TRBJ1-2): DGGITQSPKYLFRKEGQNVTLSCEQNLNHDAMYWYRQDPGQGLRLIYYSQIVNDFQKGDIAEGYSVSREKKESFPLTVTSAQKNPTAFYLCASSSGQGGGYTFGSGTRLTVV.

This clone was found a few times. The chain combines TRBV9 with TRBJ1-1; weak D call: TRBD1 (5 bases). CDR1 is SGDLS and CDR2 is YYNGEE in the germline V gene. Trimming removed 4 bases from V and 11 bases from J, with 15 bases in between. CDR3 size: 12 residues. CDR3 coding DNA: TGTGCCAGCAGCACAGGCGCAGGGAACGCTTTCTTT. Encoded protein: CASSTGAGNAFF.

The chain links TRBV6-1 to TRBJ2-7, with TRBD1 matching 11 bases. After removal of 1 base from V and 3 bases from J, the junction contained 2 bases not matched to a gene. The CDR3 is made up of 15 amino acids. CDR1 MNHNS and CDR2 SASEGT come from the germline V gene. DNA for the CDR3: TGTGCCAGCAGTGAAGAGGGGACAGGGGGCTACGAGCAGTACTTC. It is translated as CASSEEGTGGYEQYF.

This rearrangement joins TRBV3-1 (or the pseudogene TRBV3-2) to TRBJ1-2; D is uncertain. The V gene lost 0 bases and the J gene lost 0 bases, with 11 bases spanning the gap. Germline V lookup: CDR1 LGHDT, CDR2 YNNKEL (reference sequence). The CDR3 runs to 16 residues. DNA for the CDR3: TGTGCCAGCAGCCAAGAAGCGCAGGTCGCTAACTATGGCTACACCTTC. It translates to CASSQEAQVANYGYTF.

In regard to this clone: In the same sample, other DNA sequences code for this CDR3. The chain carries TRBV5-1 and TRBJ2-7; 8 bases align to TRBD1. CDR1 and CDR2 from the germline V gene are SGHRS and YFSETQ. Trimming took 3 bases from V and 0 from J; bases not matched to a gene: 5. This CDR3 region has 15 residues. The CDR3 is CASSSTGTGSYEQYF. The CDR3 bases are TGCGCCAGCAGCTCGACCGGGACAGGCTCCTACGAGCAGTACTTC.

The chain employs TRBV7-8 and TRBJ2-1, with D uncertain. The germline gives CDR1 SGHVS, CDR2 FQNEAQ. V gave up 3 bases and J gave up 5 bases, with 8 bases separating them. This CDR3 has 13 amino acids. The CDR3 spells CASSFSHHNEQFF. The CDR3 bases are TGTGCCAGCAGCTTTTCCCACCACAATGAGCAGTTCTTC.

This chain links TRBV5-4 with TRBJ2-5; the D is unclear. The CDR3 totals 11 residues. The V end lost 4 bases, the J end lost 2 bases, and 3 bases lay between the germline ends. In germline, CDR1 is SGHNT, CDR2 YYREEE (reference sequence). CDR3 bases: TGTGCCAGCAGCATACAAGAGACCCAGTACTTC. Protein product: CASSIQETQYF.

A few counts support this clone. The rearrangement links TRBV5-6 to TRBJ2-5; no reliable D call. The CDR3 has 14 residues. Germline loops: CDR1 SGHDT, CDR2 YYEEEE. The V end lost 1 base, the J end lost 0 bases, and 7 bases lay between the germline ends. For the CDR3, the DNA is TGTGCCAGCAGCTTGATGGGGTACCAAGAGACCCAGTACTTC. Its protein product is CASSLMGYQETQYF.

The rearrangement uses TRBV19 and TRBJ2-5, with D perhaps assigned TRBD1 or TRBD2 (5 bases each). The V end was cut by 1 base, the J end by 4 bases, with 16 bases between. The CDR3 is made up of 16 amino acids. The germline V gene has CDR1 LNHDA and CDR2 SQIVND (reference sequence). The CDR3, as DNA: TGTGCCAGTAGTATAGTCCGCCGAGGGGCCGGAGAGACCCAGTACTTC. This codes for CASSIVRRGAGETQYF. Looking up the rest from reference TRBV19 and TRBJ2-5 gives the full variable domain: DGGITQSPKYLFRKEGQNVTLSCEQNLNHDAMYWYRQDPGQGLRLIYYSQIVNDFQKGDIAEGYSVSREKKESFPLTVTSAQKNPTAFYLCASSIVRRGAGETQYFGPGTRLLVL.

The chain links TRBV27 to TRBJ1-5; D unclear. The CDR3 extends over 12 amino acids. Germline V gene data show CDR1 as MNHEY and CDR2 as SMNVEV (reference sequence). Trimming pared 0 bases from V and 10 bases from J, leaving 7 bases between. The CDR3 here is CASSLSAGPQHF. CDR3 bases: TGTGCCAGCAGTTTATCGGCAGGACCCCAGCATTTT.

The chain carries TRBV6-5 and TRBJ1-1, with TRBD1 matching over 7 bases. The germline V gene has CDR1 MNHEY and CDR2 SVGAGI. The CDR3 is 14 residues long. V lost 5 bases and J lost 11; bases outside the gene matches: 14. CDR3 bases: TGTGCCAGCAGTCCGACGGGGGACAGCCGAGGGGCTTTCTTT. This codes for CASSPTGDSRGAFF.

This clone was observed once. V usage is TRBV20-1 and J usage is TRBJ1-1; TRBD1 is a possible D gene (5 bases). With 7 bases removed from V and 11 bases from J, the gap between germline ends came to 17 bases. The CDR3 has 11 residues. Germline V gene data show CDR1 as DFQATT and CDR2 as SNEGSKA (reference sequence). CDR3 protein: CSVRDRLWAFF. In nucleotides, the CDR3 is TGCAGTGTTCGGGACCGTTTGTGGGCTTTCTTT.

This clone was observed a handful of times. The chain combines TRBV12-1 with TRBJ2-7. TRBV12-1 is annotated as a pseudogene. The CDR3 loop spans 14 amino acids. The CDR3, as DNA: TGTGCCACCACTCGGGCTAGTTCATTCGACGAGCAGTACTTC. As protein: CATTRASSFDEQYF.

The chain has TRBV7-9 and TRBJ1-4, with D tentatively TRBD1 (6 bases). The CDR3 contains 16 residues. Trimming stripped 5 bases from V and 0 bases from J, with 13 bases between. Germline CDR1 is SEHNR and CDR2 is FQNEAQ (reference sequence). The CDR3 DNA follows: TGTGCCAGCAGCCCAATAGGGGGATCAACTAATGAAAAACTGTTTTTT. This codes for CASSPIGGSTNEKLFF.

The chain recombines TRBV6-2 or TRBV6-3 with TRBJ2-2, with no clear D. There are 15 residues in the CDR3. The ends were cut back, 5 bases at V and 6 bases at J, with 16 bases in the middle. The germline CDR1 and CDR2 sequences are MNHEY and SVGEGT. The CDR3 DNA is TGTGCCAGCAGTGCCCTTAATCTGTCCCCCGGGGAGCTGTTTTTT. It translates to CASSALNLSPGELFF.